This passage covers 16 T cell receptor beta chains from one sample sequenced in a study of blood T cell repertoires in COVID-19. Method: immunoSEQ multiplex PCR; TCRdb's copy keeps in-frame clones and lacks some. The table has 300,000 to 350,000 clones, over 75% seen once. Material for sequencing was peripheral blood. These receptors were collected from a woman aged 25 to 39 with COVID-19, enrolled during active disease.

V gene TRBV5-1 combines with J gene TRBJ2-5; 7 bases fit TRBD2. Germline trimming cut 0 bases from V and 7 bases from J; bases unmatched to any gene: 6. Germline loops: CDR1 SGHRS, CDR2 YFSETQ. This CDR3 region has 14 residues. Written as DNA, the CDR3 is TGCGCCAGCAGCTTGGGAGAGGGGAGGGGGACCCAGTACTTC. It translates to CASSLGEGRGTQYF.

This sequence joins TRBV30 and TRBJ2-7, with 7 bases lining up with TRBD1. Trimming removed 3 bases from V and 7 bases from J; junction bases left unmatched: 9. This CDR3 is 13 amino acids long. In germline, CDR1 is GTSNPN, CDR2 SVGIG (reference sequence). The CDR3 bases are TGTGCCTGGAGCCGACAGGGTAGTCAAGAGCAGTACTTC. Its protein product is CAWSRQGSQEQYF.

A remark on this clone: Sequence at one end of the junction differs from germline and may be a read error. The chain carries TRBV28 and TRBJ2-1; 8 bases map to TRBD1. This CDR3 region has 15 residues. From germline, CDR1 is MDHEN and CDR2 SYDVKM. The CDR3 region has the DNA TGTGCCAGCAGTTTTAGTGCAGGGGGCTACCATGAGCAGTTCTTC. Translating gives CASSFSAGGYHEQFF.

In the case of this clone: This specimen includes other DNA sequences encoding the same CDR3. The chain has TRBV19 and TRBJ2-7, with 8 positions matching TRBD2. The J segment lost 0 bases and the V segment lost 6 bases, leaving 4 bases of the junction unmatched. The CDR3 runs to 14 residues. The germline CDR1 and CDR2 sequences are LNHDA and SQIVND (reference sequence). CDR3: CASSLAGGSYEQYF. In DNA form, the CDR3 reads TGTGCCAGTAGCCTAGCGGGCGGCTCCTACGAGCAGTACTTC.

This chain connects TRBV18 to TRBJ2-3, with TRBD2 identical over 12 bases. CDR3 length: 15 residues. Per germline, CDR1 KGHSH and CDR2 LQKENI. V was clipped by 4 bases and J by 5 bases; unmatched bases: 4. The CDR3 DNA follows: TGTGCCAGCTCACGACTAGCGGGAGCGGAAGATACGCAGTATTTT. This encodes CASSRLAGAEDTQYF.

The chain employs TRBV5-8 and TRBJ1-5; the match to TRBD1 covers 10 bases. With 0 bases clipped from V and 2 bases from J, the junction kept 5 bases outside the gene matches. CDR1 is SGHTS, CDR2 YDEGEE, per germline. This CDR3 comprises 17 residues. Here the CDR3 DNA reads TGTGCCAGCAGCTTGGTCGCGGGGACAGGGGGCAATCAGCCCCAGCATTTT. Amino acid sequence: CASSLVAGTGGNQPQHF.

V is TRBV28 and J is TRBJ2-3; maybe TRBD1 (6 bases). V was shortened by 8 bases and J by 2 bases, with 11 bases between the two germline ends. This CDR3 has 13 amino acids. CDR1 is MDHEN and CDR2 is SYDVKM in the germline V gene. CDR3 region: CASGQGLTDTQYF. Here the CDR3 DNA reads TGTGCCAGCGGCCAGGGGCTCACAGATACGCAGTATTTT.

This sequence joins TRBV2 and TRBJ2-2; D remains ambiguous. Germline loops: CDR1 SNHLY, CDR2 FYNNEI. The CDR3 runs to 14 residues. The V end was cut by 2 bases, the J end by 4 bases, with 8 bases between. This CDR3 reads CASSEMAGTGELFF. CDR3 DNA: TGTGCCAGCAGTGAAATGGCAGGCACCGGGGAGCTGTTTTTT.

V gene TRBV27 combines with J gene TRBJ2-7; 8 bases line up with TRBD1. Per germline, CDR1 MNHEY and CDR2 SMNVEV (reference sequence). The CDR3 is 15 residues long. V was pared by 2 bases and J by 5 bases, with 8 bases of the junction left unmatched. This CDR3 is CASSLEAGGIHEQYF. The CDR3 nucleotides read TGTGCCAGCAGTTTAGAGGCAGGGGGCATCCACGAGCAGTACTTC.

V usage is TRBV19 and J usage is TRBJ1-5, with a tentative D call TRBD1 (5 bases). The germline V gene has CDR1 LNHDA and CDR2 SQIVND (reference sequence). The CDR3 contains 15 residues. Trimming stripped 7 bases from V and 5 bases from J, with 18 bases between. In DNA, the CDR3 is TGTGCCAGTATGGGGCATCAGGGCGTCGATCAGCCCCAGCATTTT. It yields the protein CASMGHQGVDQPQHF.

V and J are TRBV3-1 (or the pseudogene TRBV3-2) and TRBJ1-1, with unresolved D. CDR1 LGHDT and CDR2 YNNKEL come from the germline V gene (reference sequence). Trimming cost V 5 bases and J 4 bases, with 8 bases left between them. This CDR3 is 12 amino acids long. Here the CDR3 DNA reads TGTGCCAGCAGCAGAACAAGCACTGAAGCTTTCTTT. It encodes CASSRTSTEAFF.

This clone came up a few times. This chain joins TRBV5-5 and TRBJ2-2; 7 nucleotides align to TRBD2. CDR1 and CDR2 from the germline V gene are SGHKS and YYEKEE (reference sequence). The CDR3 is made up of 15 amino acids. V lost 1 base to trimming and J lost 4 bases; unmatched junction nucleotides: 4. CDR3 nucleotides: TGTGCCAGCAGCTTGATCAGGGAGGGCACCGGGGAGCTGTTTTTT. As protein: CASSLIREGTGELFF.

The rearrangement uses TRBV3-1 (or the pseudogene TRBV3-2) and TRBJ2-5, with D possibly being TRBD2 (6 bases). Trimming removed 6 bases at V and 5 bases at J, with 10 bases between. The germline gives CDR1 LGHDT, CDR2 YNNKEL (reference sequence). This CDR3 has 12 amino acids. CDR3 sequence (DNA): TGTGCCAGCAGTCCGGGAGTCGAGACCCAGTACTTC. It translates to CASSPGVETQYF.

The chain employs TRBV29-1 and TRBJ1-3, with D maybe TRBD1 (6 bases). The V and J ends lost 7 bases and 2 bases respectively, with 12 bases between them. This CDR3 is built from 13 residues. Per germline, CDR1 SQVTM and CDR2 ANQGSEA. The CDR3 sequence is CSGTTGTGNTIYF. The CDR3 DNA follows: TGCAGCGGTACTACAGGGACTGGAAACACCATATATTTT.

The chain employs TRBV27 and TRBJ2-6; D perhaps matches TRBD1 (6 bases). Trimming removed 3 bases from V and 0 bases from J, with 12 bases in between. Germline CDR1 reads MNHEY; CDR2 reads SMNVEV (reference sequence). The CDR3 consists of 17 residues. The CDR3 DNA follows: TGTGCCAGCAGTTTGGGCAGGGGAAGCTCTGGGGCCAACGTCCTGACTTTC. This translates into CASSLGRGSSGANVLTF.

CDR3 nucleotides: TGTGCCACCAGTGATCTACCCCCCACGAACACCGGGGAGCTGTTTTTT. The encoded protein is CATSDLPPTNTGELFF. V and J are TRBV24-1 and TRBJ2-2, with D hard to call. This CDR3 spans 16 amino acids. V shed 3 bases and J shed 0 bases, with 10 bases lying between them. Germline V gene data show CDR1 as KGHDR and CDR2 as SFDVKD.